This TCR beta chain comes out of a study of shared clonotypes between healthy human individuals. The method was immunoSEQ multiplex PCR; TCRdb's version includes in-frame clones alone and lacks a portion of them. The sample has about 2.4 million clones; roughly 92% are singletons. V lost 0 bases and J 4 bases, leaving 9 bases between the germline ends. The CDR3 totals 14 residues. Germline V gene sequence: CDR1 MNHEY, CDR2 SVGAGI. V usage is TRBV6-5 and J usage is TRBJ1-1; no clear D gene. This TCR was recovered from a young man in good health. Sequencing used naive CD4+ T cells sorted from blood. Noted subset: CD45RA+ positively selected. In DNA form, the CDR3 reads TGTGCCAGCAGTTACTCGAGCCAGATCACTGAAGCTTTCTTT. This sequence encodes CASSYSSQITEAFF.